The clone carrying this T cell receptor (beta chain) was seen a single time. The data were taken from a study of OX40 agonist ivuxolimab in advanced cancers. The method was immunoSEQ multiplex PCR; TCRdb's version includes in-frame clones alone and lacks a portion of them. The data hold some 30,000 clones, with 85% to 90% observed a single time. The CDR3 runs to 14 residues. The germline gives CDR1 MNHEY, CDR2 SMNVEV (reference sequence). The V and J ends lost 5 bases and 1 base, in that order; junction bases with no gene match: 3. This receptor was taken from an adult with an advanced solid tumor such as melanoma, head and neck, liver or kidney cancer. This specimen was CD4+ or CD8+ T cells sorted from blood, taken in a trial of the OX40 agonist ivuxolimab. The genes are TRBV27 and TRBJ1-1; TRBD1 agrees at 8 bases. The CDR3 DNA sequence: TGTGCCAGCAGTGCCGGACAGGGGAACACTGAAGCTTTCTTT. Amino acids: CASSAGQGNTEAFF.